These T cell receptor beta chains were read from a single sample in a study of graft-versus-host responses after intestinal transplantation. Their antigens remain unidentified. Profiled with immunoSEQ multiplex PCR; TCRdb holds only in-frame clones, not every one. This sample has roughly 97,000 clones, with 75% to 95% found just once. The material was unstimulated CD4+ T cells sorted from spleen or lymph node cells, obtained before transplant. The receptors stem from a human donor who was the organ donor for an intestinal transplant. The CDR3 runs from the conserved cysteine through the conserved F or W. Fields, in order: V gene, clone size, D gene, J gene, CDR3 protein, CDR3 DNA. A D gene is named only where the DNA matches it firmly. A clone size is listed for some rows: how often the clone was seen (once, few, many), or a class if it is expanded.

v_gene: TRBV9
abundance: .
d_gene: .
j_gene: TRBJ1-2
CDR3aa: CASSVGTNYGYTF
CDR3nt: TGTGCCAGCAGCGTGGGCACCAACTATGGCTACACCTTC

v_gene: TRBV4-1
abundance: .
d_gene: .
j_gene: TRBJ1-4
CDR3aa: CASSLHGTTNEKLFF
CDR3nt: TGCGCCAGCAGCCTCCATGGCACAACTAATGAAAAACTGTTTTTT

v_gene: TRBV7-3
abundance: .
d_gene: TRBD2
j_gene: TRBJ2-3
CDR3aa: CASSPKTSGGGDTQYF
CDR3nt: TGTGCCAGCAGCCCAAAGACTAGCGGGGGTGGAGATACGCAGTATTTT

v_gene: TRBV27
abundance: .
d_gene: TRBD2
j_gene: TRBJ2-7
CDR3aa: CASSFRLAGQTYEQYF
CDR3nt: TGTGCCAGCAGTTTCAGACTAGCGGGACAGACCTACGAGCAGTACTTC

v_gene: TRBV6-1
abundance: .
d_gene: .
j_gene: TRBJ2-2
CDR3aa: CASSEVLHTGELFF
CDR3nt: TGTGCCAGCAGTGAAGTCCTACACACCGGGGAGCTGTTTTTT

v_gene: TRBV30
abundance: .
d_gene: .
j_gene: TRBJ2-7
CDR3aa: CAWSIGRTYEQYF
CDR3nt: TGTGCCTGGAGTATCGGCAGGACCTACGAGCAGTACTTC

v_gene: TRBV6-5
abundance: .
d_gene: TRBD2
j_gene: TRBJ2-1
CDR3aa: CASTEAGGPVNEQFF
CDR3nt: TGTGCCAGCACCGAAGCGGGGGGGCCAGTCAATGAGCAGTTCTTC

v_gene: TRBV28
abundance: .
d_gene: .
j_gene: TRBJ1-2
CDR3aa: CASSLRPGVGYTF
CDR3nt: TGTGCCAGCAGTCTCCGCCCAGGGGTAGGCTACACCTTC

v_gene: TRBV10-2
abundance: .
d_gene: TRBD1
j_gene: TRBJ1-6
CDR3aa: CASSGTGGLDNSPLHF
CDR3nt: TGCGCCAGCAGTGGGACAGGGGGCCTGGATAATTCACCCCTCCACTTT

v_gene: TRBV7-2
abundance: .
d_gene: TRBD2
j_gene: TRBJ2-1
CDR3aa: CASSGGWTSYNEQFF
CDR3nt: TGTGCCAGCAGCGGTGGATGGACTAGCTACAATGAGCAGTTCTTC

v_gene: TRBV4-2
abundance: .
d_gene: .
j_gene: TRBJ2-3
CDR3aa: CASSQGGGPTDTQYF
CDR3nt: TGTGCCAGCAGCCAAGGGGGGGGCCCCACAGATACGCAGTATTTT

v_gene: TRBV5-4
abundance: .
d_gene: .
j_gene: TRBJ1-6
CDR3aa: CASSLVGGKDPLHF
CDR3nt: TGTGCCAGCAGCTTGGTGGGGGGGAAAGACCCCCTCCACTTT

v_gene: TRBV28
abundance: .
d_gene: TRBD2
j_gene: TRBJ2-3
CDR3aa: CASRPAGGPGQYF
CDR3nt: TGTGCCTCTCGGCCAGCGGGGGGCCCCGGGCAGTATTTT

v_gene: TRBV6-1
abundance: .
d_gene: TRBD2
j_gene: TRBJ2-1
CDR3aa: CASSWTSGVGNEQFF
CDR3nt: TGTGCCAGCAGTTGGACTAGCGGGGTCGGCAATGAGCAGTTCTTC

v_gene: TRBV6-5
abundance: .
d_gene: .
j_gene: TRBJ1-6
CDR3aa: CASSSHRSPLHF
CDR3nt: TGTGCCAGCAGCTCACACAGGTCACCCCTCCACTTT

v_gene: TRBV11-2
abundance: .
d_gene: TRBD2
j_gene: TRBJ2-3
CDR3aa: CASSLAGGLLDTQYF
CDR3nt: TGTGCCAGCAGCTTAGCGGGGGGGTTGCTGGATACGCAGTATTTT

v_gene: TRBV4-2
abundance: .
d_gene: TRBD1
j_gene: TRBJ2-7
CDR3aa: CASSQDWTGTYEQYF
CDR3nt: TGTGCCAGCAGCCAAGATTGGACAGGGACTTACGAGCAGTACTTC

v_gene: TRBV9
abundance: .
d_gene: .
j_gene: TRBJ1-1
CDR3aa: CASSATGPTEAFF
CDR3nt: TGTGCCAGCAGCGCGACAGGACCAACTGAAGCTTTCTTT

v_gene: TRBV9
abundance: .
d_gene: TRBD2
j_gene: TRBJ2-3
CDR3aa: CASSVSGGTDTQYF
CDR3nt: TGTGCCAGCAGCGTAAGCGGGGGCACAGATACGCAGTATTTT

v_gene: TRBV6-1
abundance: .
d_gene: .
j_gene: TRBJ2-7
CDR3aa: CASRLRQISYEQYF
CDR3nt: TGTGCCAGCAGGCTAAGACAGATCTCCTACGAGCAGTACTTC

v_gene: TRBV7-2
abundance: few
d_gene: TRBD1
j_gene: TRBJ1-2
CDR3aa: CASSSWDRPGGYTF
CDR3nt: TGTGCCAGCAGCTCATGGGACAGGCCGGGGGGCTACACCTTC

v_gene: TRBV6-4
abundance: .
d_gene: .
j_gene: TRBJ2-7
CDR3aa: CASSDSREGGNYEQYF
CDR3nt: TGTGCCAGCAGTGACTCGAGGGAGGGGGGAAACTACGAGCAGTACTTC

v_gene: TRBV5-1
abundance: .
d_gene: TRBD1
j_gene: TRBJ2-3
CDR3aa: CASRVPRTGGTDTQYF
CDR3nt: TGCGCCAGCAGGGTGCCCCGGACAGGGGGGACAGATACGCAGTATTTT

v_gene: TRBV6-4
abundance: .
d_gene: TRBD2
j_gene: TRBJ2-7
CDR3aa: CASSDASSLAGVYEQYF
CDR3nt: TGTGCCAGCAGTGACGCCTCTTCTCTAGCGGGGGTCTACGAGCAGTACTTC

v_gene: TRBV4-2
abundance: .
d_gene: .
j_gene: TRBJ2-5
CDR3aa: CASSQGMGLQETQYF
CDR3nt: TGTGCCAGCAGCCAAGGGATGGGGCTCCAAGAGACCCAGTACTTC

v_gene: TRBV4-2
abundance: .
d_gene: .
j_gene: TRBJ1-5
CDR3aa: CASSQGVTNPYSNQPQHF
CDR3nt: TGTGCCAGCAGCCAAGGAGTGACAAATCCTTATAGCAATCAGCCCCAGCATTTT

v_gene: TRBV7-2
abundance: .
d_gene: TRBD2
j_gene: TRBJ2-1
CDR3aa: CASSSRRGESSYNEQFF
CDR3nt: TGTGCCAGCAGCTCCCGTCGGGGGGAAAGCTCCTACAATGAGCAGTTCTTC

v_gene: TRBV27
abundance: .
d_gene: .
j_gene: TRBJ1-6
CDR3aa: CASSGPQGPNSPLHF
CDR3nt: TGTGCCAGCAGTGGGCCTCAGGGTCCCAATTCACCCCTCCACTTT

v_gene: TRBV28
abundance: .
d_gene: TRBD1
j_gene: TRBJ1-2
CDR3aa: CASSEPTGAGVYGYTF
CDR3nt: TGTGCCAGCAGTGAACCGACAGGGGCAGGGGTCTATGGCTACACCTTC

v_gene: TRBV4-1
abundance: once
d_gene: .
j_gene: TRBJ2-2
CDR3aa: CASSQVGRIPALFF
CDR3nt: TGCGCCAGCAGCCAAGTTGGTAGAATCCCCGCGCTGTTTTTT